Shown below are 9 T cell receptor beta chains from a single sample sequenced in a study of cytotoxic CD8 clonotypes in ibrutinib-treated CLL (dated by TCRdb to the early 2020s). The time point label on this specimen signifies: approximately twelve months on ibrutinib. Library generation was performed with the immunoSEQ multiplex PCR assay. Imported from immuneACCESS, the table was reduced by TCRdb to in-frame sequences with V and J called. These copies leave out some clones; in studies compared against another copy, an unresolved V gene accounts for under half, and the cause of the remainder is not known. The sample yields roughly 60,000 clones; about 72% were counted once. The biggest ten clones account for about 40% of the sample. The input for sequencing was PBMCs, taken after 12 months of ibrutinib treatment. The receptors here all came from a human donor with chronic lymphocytic leukemia.

The rearrangement joins TRBV29-1 to TRBJ2-7; 7 nucleotides align to TRBD2. This CDR3 comprises 16 residues. With 1 base clipped from V and 5 bases from J, the junction kept 14 bases outside the gene matches. Germline V lookup: CDR1 SQVTM, CDR2 ANQGSEA. The CDR3 reads CSVEGGEAGRQDEQYF. CDR3 nucleotide sequence: TGCAGCGTTGAAGGAGGAGAAGCGGGAAGGCAGGACGAGCAGTACTTC.

The J gene is TRBJ2-7, the V gene TRBV10-3; 10 bases align to TRBD1. V lost 8 bases to trimming and J lost 2 bases; unmatched junction nucleotides: 3. Germline CDR1 and CDR2: ENHRY and SYGVKD. The CDR3 length is 13 residues. The CDR3 nucleotides are TGTGCCATCGGGGGGACAGGGGCCTACGAGCAGTACTTC. Protein: CAIGGTGAYEQYF.

V gene TRBV14 combines with J gene TRBJ2-7; perhaps D is TRBD1 or TRBD2 (5 bases each). Trimming pared 3 bases from V and 3 bases from J, leaving 9 bases between. Germline-derived CDR1 and CDR2 are SGHDN and FVKESK. This CDR3 contains 13 residues. The CDR3 region has the DNA TGTGCCAGCAGCCAGACGGGGCACTACGAGCAGTACTTC. Translating it yields CASSQTGHYEQYF.

This clone was observed a handful of times. The rearrangement joins TRBV9 to TRBJ2-2; D unclear. The CDR3 length is 14 residues. V shed 0 bases and J shed 3 bases, with 6 bases lying between them. The germline V gene encodes CDR1 SGDLS and CDR2 YYNGEE. The CDR3 DNA follows: TGTGCCAGCAGCGTAGACCTCGACACCGGGGAGCTGTTTTTT. Its protein is CASSVDLDTGELFF.

As to this clone: Its ends do not fully match the called genes, so a read error is possible. The rearrangement links TRBV7-7 to TRBJ1-1; perhaps TRBD1 as D (5 bases). This CDR3 has 13 residues. Germline lookup yields CDR1 SSHAT and CDR2 FNYEAQ (reference sequence). The CDR3 DNA sequence: TGTGCTAGCAGCTTCGGGGCAGGGCAGGAAGCTTTCTTT. It is translated as CASSFGAGQEAFF.

The rearrangement links TRBV7-9 to TRBJ1-5, with a weak D call TRBD1 (5 bases). This CDR3 has 17 amino acids. Deletions cut 5 bases from V and 4 bases from J, with 21 bases between. The germline V gene encodes CDR1 SEHNR and CDR2 FQNEAQ (reference sequence). The CDR3 reads CASSKTSFRRGNQPQHF. In nucleotides, the CDR3 is TGTGCCAGCAGCAAGACAAGCTTCCGAAGGGGAAATCAGCCCCAGCATTTT.

This clone turned up a few times. The CDR3 region has the DNA TGCGCCAGCAGACCTGGACTAGCGGCCACCGGGGAGCTGTTTTTT. It is translated as CASRPGLAATGELFF. The V call is TRBV5-1, the J call TRBJ2-2, with TRBD2 identical over 10 bases. Looked up from germline, CDR1 is SGHRS and CDR2 is YFSETQ. The V segment lost 5 bases and the J segment 4 bases; nucleotides outside the gene matches: 5. This CDR3 is built from 15 residues.

The V gene is TRBV11-2, the J gene TRBJ2-5; perhaps TRBD1 as D (6 bases). The V end lost 5 bases, the J end lost 2 bases, and 18 bases lay between the germline ends. CDR1 is SGHAT, CDR2 FQNNGV, per germline. The CDR3 extends over 16 amino acids. DNA of the CDR3: TGTGCCAGCAGCAAGACTCGGGACACCCGACAAGAGACCCAGTACTTC. Translation: CASSKTRDTRQETQYF.

The chain has TRBV6-5 and TRBJ2-7; D tentatively fits TRBD1 or TRBD2 (5 bases each). Between the trimmed V and J ends, which lost 4 bases and 6 bases, there was a span of 10 bases. The CDR3 sequence is 12 residues long. Germline V gives CDR1 MNHEY, CDR2 SVGAGI. CDR3 protein: CASSCRGCEQYF. The CDR3 region has the DNA TGTGCCAGCAGTTGCCGGGGCTGCGAGCAGTACTTC.